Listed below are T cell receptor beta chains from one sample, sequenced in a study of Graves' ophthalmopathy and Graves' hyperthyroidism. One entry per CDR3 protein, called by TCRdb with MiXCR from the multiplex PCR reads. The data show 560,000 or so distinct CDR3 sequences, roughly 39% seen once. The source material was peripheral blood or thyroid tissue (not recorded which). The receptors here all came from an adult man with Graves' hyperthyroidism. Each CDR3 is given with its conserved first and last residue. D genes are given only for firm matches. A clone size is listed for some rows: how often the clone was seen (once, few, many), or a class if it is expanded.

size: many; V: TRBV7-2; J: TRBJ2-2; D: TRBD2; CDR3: CASSYGLAGVTGELFF; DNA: TGTGCCAGCAGCTACGGACTAGCGGGAGTTACCGGGGAGCTGTTTTTT
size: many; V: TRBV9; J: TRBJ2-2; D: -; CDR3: CASSERRDRSSTGELFF; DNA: TGTGCCAGCAGCGAGAGACGTGACAGGTCATCCACCGGGGAGCTGTTTTTT
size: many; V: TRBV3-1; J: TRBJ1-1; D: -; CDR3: CASSHLRTEAFF; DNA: TGTGCCAGCAGCCACCTACGAACTGAAGCTTTCTTT
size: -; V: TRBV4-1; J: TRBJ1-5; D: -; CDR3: CASSQDYQGNQPQHF; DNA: TGCGCCAGCAGCCAAGATTATCAAGGGAATCAGCCCCAGCATTTT
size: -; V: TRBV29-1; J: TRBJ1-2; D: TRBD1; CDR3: CSGTMTGINYGYTF; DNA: TGCAGCGGGACAATGACAGGGATAAACTATGGCTACACCTTC
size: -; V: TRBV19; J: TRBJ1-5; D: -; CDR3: CASSTDPYQPQHF; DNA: TGTGCCAGTAGTACCGACCCCTATCAGCCCCAGCATTTT
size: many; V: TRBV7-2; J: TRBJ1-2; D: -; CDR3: CASSLARSTGPNYGYTF; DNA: TGTGCCAGCAGCTTAGCCCGGTCGACAGGACCTAACTATGGCTACACCTTC
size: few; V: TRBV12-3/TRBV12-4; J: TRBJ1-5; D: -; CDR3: CASSPRSSTNQPQHF; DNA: TGTGCCAGCAGTCCCCGGTCCTCAACTAATCAGCCCCAGCATTTT
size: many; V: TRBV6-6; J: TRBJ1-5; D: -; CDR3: CASSYSGGNQPQHF; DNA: TGTGCCAGCAGTTACTCGGGGGGCAATCAGCCCCAGCATTTT
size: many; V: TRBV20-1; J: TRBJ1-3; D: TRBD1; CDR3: CSAAARDSYSGNTIYF; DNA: TGCAGTGCTGCGGCTAGGGACAGCTACTCTGGAAACACCATATATTTT
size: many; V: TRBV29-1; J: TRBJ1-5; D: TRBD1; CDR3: CSVAQGRNQPQHF; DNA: TGCAGCGTTGCACAGGGGAGGAATCAGCCCCAGCATTTT
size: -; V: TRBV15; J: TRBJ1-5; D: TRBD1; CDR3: CATSRETGTGLGNQPQHF; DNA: TGTGCCACCAGCCGAGAAACCGGGACAGGGTTAGGGAATCAGCCCCAGCATTTT
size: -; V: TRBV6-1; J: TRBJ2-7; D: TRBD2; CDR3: CTLSRDYYEQYF; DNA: TGTACCTTATCGAGGGACTACTACGAGCAGTACTTC
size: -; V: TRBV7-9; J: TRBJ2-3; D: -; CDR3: CASSLARAGTDTQYF; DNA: TGTGCCAGCAGCTTAGCTCGGGCGGGGACAGATACGCAGTATTTT
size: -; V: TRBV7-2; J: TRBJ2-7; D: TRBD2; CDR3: CASSLVAGGPVYNEQYF; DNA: TGTGCCAGCAGCTTAGTAGCGGGGGGGCCTGTCTACAATGAGCAGTACTTC